This T cell receptor beta chain derives from a study of response to subunit inactivated influenza vaccine. Worth noting for this clonotype: Antigen: not known.

One entry per CDR3 protein results from TCRdb running MiXCR on the RT-PCR reads. The sample carries about 480,000 distinct CDR3 sequences, roughly 9.8% recorded once. General study points: Every seasonal influenza vaccination brings in few new T cells, the authors suggested.

The CDR3 is 15 residues long. The trim removed 1 base at V and 2 bases at J, leaving 5 bases unmatched. Germline CDR1 DFQATT, CDR2 SNEGSKA (reference sequence). The chain links TRBV20-1 to TRBJ2-1; 7 nucleotides line up with TRBD2. Sample: PBMCs from blood, taken 40 to 50 days after vaccination. The receptor's source is a man aged 45-65 years who received an inactivated influenza vaccine. The CDR3, as DNA: TGCAGTGCTAGAGGGGCGGGAGTTCCCTACAATGAGCAGTTCTTC. Its protein product is CSARGAGVPYNEQFF.